This T cell receptor (beta chain) was identified in a study of CD8 T cells in ankylosing spondylitis. Study-level points and caveats: Before this, some motif variants had been reported in reactive arthritis synovial fluid and blood. Reports say disease-linked clones showed up significantly more in matched ankylosing spondylitis synovial fluid.

In germline, CDR1 is SGHRS, CDR2 YFSETQ. Trimming stripped 4 bases from V and 6 bases from J, with 11 bases between. The CDR3 spans 13 residues. A note on this clonotype: Its specificity is not known.

Scientists made TCR beta libraries using quantitative 5'-RACE with molecular barcodes. A single record per CDR3 protein comes from TCRdb applying MiXCR to the 5' RACE reads. Of around 300,000 distinct CDR3 sequences detected, approximately 10% appear once; the ten largest clones hold roughly a tenth. This receptor was identified in a female donor with ankylosing spondylitis or in good health (not recorded which). Sequenced: blood, either unsorted or a sorted T cell fraction (not recorded which). The chain combines TRBV5-1 with TRBJ2-1; the D is unclear. The CDR3 nucleotides are TGCGCCAGCAGCGCCGGTTGGGGCAATGAGCAGTTCTTC. This gives the protein CASSAGWGNEQFF.